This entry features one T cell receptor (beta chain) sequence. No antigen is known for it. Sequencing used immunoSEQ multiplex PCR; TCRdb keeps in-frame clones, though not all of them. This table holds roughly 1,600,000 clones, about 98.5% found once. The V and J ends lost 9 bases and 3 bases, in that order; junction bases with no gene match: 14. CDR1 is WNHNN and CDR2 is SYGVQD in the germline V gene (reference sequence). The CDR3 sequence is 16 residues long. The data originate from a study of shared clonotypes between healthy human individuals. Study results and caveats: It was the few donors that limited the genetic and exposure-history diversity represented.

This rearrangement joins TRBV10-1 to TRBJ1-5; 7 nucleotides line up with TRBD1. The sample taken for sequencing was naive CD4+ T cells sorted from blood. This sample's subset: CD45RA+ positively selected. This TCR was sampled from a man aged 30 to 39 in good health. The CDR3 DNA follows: TGCGCCAGAAGTACTTATCGACAGGGTAACAATCAGCCCCAGCATTTT. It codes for CARSTYRQGNNQPQHF.